This TCR beta chain comes out of a study of blood T cell repertoires in COVID-19. Looking at the study overall: Acute and convalescent COVID-19 specimens originated in the United States, Italy and Spain.

CDR1 SGHVS and CDR2 FQNEAQ come from the germline V gene. Trimming cost V 1 base and J 2 bases, with 16 bases left between them. The length of the CDR3 is 17 residues. Assay used: immunoSEQ multiplex PCR; TCRdb lists only in-frame clones, some missing. The sample yields around 65,000 clones, approximately 73% seen once. The sample comprised peripheral blood. The receptor was isolated from a woman aged 50 to 60 with active or convalescent COVID-19. The chain couples TRBV7-8 to TRBJ2-3; D unclear. CDR3 DNA sequence: TGTGCCAGCAGCTTAGGCAGGTCCAGAATGACCACAGATACGCAGTATTTT. This sequence encodes CASSLGRSRMTTDTQYF.